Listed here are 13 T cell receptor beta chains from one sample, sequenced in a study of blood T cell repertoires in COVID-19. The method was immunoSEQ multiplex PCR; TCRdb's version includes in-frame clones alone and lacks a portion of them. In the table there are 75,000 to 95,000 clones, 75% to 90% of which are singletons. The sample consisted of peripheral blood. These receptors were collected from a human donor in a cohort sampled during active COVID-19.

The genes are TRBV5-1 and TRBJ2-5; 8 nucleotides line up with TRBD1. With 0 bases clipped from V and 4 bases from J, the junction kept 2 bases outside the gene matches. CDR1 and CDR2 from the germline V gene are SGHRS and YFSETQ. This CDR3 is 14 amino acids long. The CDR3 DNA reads TGCGCCAGCAGCTTGGGACAGGGGAGAGAGACCCAGTACTTC. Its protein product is CASSLGQGRETQYF.

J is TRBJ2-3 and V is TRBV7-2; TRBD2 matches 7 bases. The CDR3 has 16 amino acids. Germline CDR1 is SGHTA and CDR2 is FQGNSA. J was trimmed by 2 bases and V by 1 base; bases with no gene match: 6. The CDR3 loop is CASSLGPAGLTDTQYF. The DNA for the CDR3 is TGTGCCAGCAGCTTAGGGCCAGCGGGGCTCACAGATACGCAGTATTTT.

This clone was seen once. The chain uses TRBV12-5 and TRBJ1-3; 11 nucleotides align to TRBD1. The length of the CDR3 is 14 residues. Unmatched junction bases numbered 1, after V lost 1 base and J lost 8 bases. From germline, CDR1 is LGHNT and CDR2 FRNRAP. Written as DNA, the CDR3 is TGTGCTAGTGGTTTGGAGGGACAGGGGGACACCATATATTTT. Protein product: CASGLEGQGDTIYF. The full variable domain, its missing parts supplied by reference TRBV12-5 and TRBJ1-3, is DARVTQTPRHKVTEMGQEVTMRCQPILGHNTVFWYRQTMMQGLELLAYFRNRAPLDDSGMPKDRFSAEMPDATLATLKIQPSEPRDSAVYFCASGLEGQGDTIYFGEGSWLTVV.

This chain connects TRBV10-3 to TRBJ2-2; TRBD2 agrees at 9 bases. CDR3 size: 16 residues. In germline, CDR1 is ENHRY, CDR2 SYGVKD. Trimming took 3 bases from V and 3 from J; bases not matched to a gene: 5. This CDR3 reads CAISDGASGDTGELFF. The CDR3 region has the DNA TGTGCCATCAGTGATGGTGCTAGCGGGGACACCGGGGAGCTGTTTTTT.

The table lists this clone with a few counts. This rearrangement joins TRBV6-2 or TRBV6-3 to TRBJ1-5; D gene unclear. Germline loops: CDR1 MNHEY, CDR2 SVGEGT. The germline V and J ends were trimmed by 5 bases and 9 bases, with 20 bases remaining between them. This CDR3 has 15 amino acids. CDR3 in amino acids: CASSPRSGSWWPQHF. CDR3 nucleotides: TGTGCCAGCAGTCCGCGTTCGGGTAGTTGGTGGCCCCAGCATTTT.

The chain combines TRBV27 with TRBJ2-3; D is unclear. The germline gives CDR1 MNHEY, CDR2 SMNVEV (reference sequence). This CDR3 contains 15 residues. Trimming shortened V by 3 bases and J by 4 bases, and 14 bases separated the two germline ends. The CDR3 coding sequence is TGTGCCAGCAGTTTCCGCAGGAACTTGGCAGATACGCAGTATTTT. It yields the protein CASSFRRNLADTQYF.

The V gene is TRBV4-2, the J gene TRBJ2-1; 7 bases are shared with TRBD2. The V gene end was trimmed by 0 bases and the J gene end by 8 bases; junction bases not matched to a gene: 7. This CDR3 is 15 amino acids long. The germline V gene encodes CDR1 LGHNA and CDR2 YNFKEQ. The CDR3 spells CASSQDRRGRDEQFF. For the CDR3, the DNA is TGTGCCAGCAGCCAAGATCGACGGGGGAGGGATGAGCAGTTCTTC.

CDR3 amino acids: CASSYDTSRGRVAFF. DNA for the CDR3: TGTGCCAGCAGCTACGACACCTCGCGAGGGCGGGTAGCTTTCTTT. The V call is TRBV11-2, the J call TRBJ1-1; D is undetermined. With 4 bases removed from V and 10 bases from J, the gap between germline ends came to 22 bases. The CDR3 spans 15 residues. From germline, CDR1 is SGHAT and CDR2 FQNNGV.

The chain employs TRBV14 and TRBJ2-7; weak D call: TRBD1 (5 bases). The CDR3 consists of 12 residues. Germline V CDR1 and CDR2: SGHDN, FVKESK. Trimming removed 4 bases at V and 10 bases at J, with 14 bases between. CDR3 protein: CASSRVRQIQYF. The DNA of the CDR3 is TGTGCCAGCAGCCGGGTAAGACAGATCCAGTACTTC.

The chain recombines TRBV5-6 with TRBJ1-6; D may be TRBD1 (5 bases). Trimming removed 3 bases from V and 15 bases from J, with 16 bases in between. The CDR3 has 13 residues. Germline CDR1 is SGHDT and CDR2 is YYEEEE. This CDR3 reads CASSSVSRDYLHF. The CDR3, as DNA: TGTGCCAGCAGCTCCGTCAGCCGGGACTACCTCCACTTT.

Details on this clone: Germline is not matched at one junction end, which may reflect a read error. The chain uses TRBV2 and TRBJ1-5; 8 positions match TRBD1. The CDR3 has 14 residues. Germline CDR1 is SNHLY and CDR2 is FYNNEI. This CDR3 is CASSGQGSNQPQHF. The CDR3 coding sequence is TGTGCCAGTAGTGGACAGGGAAGCAATCAGCCCCAGCATTTT.

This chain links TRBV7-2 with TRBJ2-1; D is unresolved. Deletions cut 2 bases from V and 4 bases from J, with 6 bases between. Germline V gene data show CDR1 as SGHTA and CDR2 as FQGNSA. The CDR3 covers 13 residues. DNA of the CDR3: TGTGCCAGCAGCTTAAAACAGTACAATGAGCAGTTCTTC. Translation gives CASSLKQYNEQFF.

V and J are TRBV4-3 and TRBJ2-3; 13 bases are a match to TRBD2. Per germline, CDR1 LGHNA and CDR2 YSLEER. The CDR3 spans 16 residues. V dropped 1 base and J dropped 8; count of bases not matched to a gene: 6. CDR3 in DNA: TGCGCCAGCAGCCAAGGAAGGACTAGCGGGGGAGGTACGCAGTATTTT. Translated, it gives CASSQGRTSGGGTQYF.